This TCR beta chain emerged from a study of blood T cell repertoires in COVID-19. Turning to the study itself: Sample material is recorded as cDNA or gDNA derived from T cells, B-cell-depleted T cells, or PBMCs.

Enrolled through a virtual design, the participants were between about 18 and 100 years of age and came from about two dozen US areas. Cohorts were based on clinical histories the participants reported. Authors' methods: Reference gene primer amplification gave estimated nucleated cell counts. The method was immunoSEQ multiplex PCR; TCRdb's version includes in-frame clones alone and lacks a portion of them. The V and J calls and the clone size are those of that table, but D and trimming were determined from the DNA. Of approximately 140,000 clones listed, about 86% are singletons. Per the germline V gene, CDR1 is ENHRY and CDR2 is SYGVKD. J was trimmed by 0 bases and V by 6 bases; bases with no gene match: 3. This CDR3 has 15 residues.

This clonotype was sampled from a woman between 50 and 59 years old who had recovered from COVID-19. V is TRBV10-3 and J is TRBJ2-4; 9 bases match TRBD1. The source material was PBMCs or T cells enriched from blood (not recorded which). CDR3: CAISDRGEAKNIQYF. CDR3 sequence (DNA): TGTGCCATCAGCGACAGGGGGGAAGCCAAAAACATTCAGTACTTC.